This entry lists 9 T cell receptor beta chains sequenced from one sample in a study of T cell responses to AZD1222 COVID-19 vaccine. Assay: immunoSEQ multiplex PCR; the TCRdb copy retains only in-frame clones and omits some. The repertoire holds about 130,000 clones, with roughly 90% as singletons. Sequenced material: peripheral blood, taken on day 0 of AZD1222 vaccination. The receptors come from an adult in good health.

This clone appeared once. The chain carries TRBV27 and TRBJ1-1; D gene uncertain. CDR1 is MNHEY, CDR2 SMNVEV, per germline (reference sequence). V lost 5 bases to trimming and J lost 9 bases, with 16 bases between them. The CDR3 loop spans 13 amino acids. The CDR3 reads CASSSMPLRQAFF. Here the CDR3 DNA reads TGTGCCAGCAGTAGTATGCCCTTAAGACAAGCTTTCTTT.

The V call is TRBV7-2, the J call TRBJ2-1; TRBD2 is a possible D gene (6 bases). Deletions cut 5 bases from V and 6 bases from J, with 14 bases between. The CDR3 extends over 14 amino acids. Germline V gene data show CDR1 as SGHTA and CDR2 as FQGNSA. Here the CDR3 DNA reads TGTGCCAGCAGCCGGAGGGCTGGGTTCAATGAGCAGTTCTTC. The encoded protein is CASSRRAGFNEQFF.

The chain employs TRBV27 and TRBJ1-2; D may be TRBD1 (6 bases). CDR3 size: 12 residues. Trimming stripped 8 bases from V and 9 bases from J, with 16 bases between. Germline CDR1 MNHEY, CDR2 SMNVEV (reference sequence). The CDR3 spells CASGGRGLSYTF. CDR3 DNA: TGTGCCAGCGGGGGGCGGGGGCTGAGCTACACCTTC.

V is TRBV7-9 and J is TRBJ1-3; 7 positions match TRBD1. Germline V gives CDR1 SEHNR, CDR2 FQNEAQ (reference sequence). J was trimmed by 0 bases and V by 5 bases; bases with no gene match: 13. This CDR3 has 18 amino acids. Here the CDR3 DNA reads TGTGCCAGCAGCCGGGTAGCGGGACAGAAGTTCTCTGGAAACACCATATATTTT. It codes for CASSRVAGQKFSGNTIYF.

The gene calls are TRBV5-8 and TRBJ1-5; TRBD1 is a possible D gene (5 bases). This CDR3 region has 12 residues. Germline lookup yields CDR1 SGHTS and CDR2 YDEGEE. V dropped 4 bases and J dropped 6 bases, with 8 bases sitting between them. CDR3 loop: CASSRDGQPQHF. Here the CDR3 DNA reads TGTGCCAGCAGCAGGGACGGTCAGCCCCAGCATTTT.

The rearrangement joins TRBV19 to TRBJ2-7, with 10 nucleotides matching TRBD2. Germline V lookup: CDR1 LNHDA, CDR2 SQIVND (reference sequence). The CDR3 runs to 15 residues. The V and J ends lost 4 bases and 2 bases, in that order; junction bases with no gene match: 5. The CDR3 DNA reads TGTGCCAGTAGTACGGGGACTAGCGAGGCCTACGAGCAGTACTTC. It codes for CASSTGTSEAYEQYF.

CDR3 residues: CASSQEARLGEQYF. In DNA form, the CDR3 reads TGCGCCAGCAGCCAAGAAGCCCGACTTGGCGAGCAGTACTTC. V gene TRBV4-1 combines with J gene TRBJ2-7; no definite D call. This CDR3 spans 14 amino acids. Germline V CDR1 and CDR2: MGHRA, YSYEKL. Trimming took off 0 bases at V and 6 bases at J, with 12 bases between the two ends.

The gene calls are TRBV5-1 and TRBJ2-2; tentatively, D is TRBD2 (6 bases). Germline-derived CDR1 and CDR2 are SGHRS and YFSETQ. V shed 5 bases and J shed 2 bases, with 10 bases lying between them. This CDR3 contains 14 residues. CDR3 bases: TGCGCCAGCAGAGGCGGGACCAACACCGGGGAGCTGTTTTTT. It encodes CASRGGTNTGELFF.

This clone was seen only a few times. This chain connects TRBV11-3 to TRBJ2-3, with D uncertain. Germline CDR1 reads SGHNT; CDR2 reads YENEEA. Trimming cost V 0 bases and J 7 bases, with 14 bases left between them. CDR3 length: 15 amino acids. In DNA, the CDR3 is TGTGCCAGCAGCTTAGAAGCTGGAGTTGGAAATACGCAGTATTTT. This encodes CASSLEAGVGNTQYF.